Shown below are 24 T cell receptor beta chains from a single sample sequenced in a study of cytomegalovirus exposure and HLA in healthy donors. Primers for the PCR totalled 60 Vbeta and 13 Jbeta. The assay was immunoSEQ multiplex PCR, and TCRdb's table has in-frame clones only and misses some. The sample shows roughly 110,000 clones, about 75% of them seen only once. Sequenced input: PBMCs. These receptors originate from a man between 40 and 49 years old in good health and CMV-seronegative.

The chain joins TRBV14 to TRBJ2-2; D may be TRBD2 (6 bases). The V gene's germline CDR1 is SGHDN and CDR2 FVKESK. The V gene lost 1 base and the J gene lost 2 bases, with 14 bases spanning the gap. This CDR3 contains 17 residues. This CDR3 reads CASSQAQWRENTGELFF. In DNA, the CDR3 is TGTGCCAGCAGCCAAGCTCAATGGCGGGAAAACACCGGGGAGCTGTTTTTT. Full variable domain (remainder filled in from reference TRBV14 and TRBJ2-2): EAGVTQFPSHSVIEKGQTVTLRCDPISGHDNLYWYRRVMGKEIKFLLHFVKESKQDESGMPNNRFLAERTGGTYSTLKVQPAELEDSGVYFCASSQAQWRENTGELFFGEGSRLTVL.

The J gene is TRBJ2-5, the V gene TRBV14; TRBD2 aligns across 8 bases. CDR3 length: 16 amino acids. V was clipped by 4 bases and J by 1 base; unmatched bases: 8. The germline gives CDR1 SGHDN, CDR2 FVKESK. The CDR3 DNA follows: TGTGCCAGCAGCCGGACGGCGGGGGGTCCCCAAGAGACCCAGTACTTC. Amino acids: CASSRTAGGPQETQYF.

This sequence joins TRBV7-6 and TRBJ2-5, with TRBD2 identical over 8 bases. CDR1 is SGHVS and CDR2 is FNYEAQ in the germline V gene. The CDR3 loop spans 15 amino acids. The junction had 6 bases not matched to a gene; V was cut back by 6 bases and J by 0 bases. CDR3 bases: TGTGCCAGCAGGGGAGCCGGGGGGGACCAAGAGACCCAGTACTTC. Encoded protein: CASRGAGGDQETQYF. Full variable domain (rest looked up from reference TRBV7-6 and TRBJ2-5): GAGVSQSPRYKVTKRGQDVALRCDPISGHVSLYWYRQALGQGPEFLTYFNYEAQQDKSGLPNDRFSAERPEGSISTLTIQRTEQRDSAMYRCASRGAGGDQETQYFGPGTRLLVL.

The V and J genes are TRBV6-1 and TRBJ1-3, with a weak D call TRBD1 (5 bases). V shed 7 bases and J shed 2 bases, with 9 bases lying between them. The CDR3 has 13 amino acids. In germline, CDR1 is MNHNS, CDR2 SASEGT. For the CDR3, the DNA is TGTGCCAGCATTACGGACACTGGAAACACCATATATTTT. Protein: CASITDTGNTIYF.

There are a few counts of this clone. J is TRBJ2-7 and V is TRBV9; 10 bases are shared with TRBD2. Germline CDR1 and CDR2: SGDLS and YYNGEE. The V gene end was trimmed by 3 bases and the J gene end by 2 bases; junction bases not matched to a gene: 2. The CDR3 consists of 14 residues. The CDR3: CASSASGGAYEQYF. CDR3 DNA: TGTGCCAGCAGCGCCAGCGGGGGGGCCTACGAGCAGTACTTC.

This sequence joins TRBV14 and TRBJ2-3; no reliable D call. V shed 0 bases and J shed 2 bases, with 12 bases lying between them. Germline V gene data show CDR1 as SGHDN and CDR2 as FVKESK. The CDR3 sequence is 16 residues long. The CDR3 here is CASSQEGALATDTQYF. CDR3 nucleotide sequence: TGTGCCAGCAGCCAAGAAGGTGCATTAGCCACAGATACGCAGTATTTT.

Written as DNA, the CDR3 is TGCGCCAGCACCTGGACTAGCGGGGGCCTGAACAATGAGCAGTTCTTC. Translated, it gives CASTWTSGGLNNEQFF. The chain carries TRBV10-2 and TRBJ2-1, with 13 bases identical to TRBD2. CDR3 length: 16 amino acids. Trimming removed 7 bases from V and 5 bases from J; junction bases left unmatched: 8. CDR1 and CDR2 from the germline V gene are WSHSY and SAAADI.

The chain links TRBV19 to TRBJ1-4, with a possible D match to TRBD1 (6 bases). Looked up from germline, CDR1 is LNHDA and CDR2 is SQIVND (reference sequence). V was cut by 4 bases and J by 5 bases, with 14 bases left in between. CDR3 size: 15 residues. CDR3 region: CASSNGQNSNEKLFF. CDR3 nucleotide sequence: TGTGCCAGTAGTAATGGACAGAACTCAAATGAAAAACTGTTTTTT.

This chain joins TRBV7-6 and TRBJ2-1; 7 nucleotides line up with TRBD1. The V gene's germline CDR1 is SGHVS and CDR2 FNYEAQ. The CDR3 covers 14 residues. The ends lost 5 bases at V and 6 bases at J; junction bases unmatched: 7. The CDR3 is CASSLQRTGNEQFF. Written as DNA, the CDR3 is TGTGCCAGCAGCCTGCAGCGGACAGGCAATGAGCAGTTCTTC. Complete variable domain (other parts from reference TRBV7-6 and TRBJ2-1): GAGVSQSPRYKVTKRGQDVALRCDPISGHVSLYWYRQALGQGPEFLTYFNYEAQQDKSGLPNDRFSAERPEGSISTLTIQRTEQRDSAMYRCASSLQRTGNEQFFGPGTRLTVL.

The chain is built from TRBV7-6 and TRBJ2-3; the D is unclear. Trimming pared 1 base from V and 3 bases from J, leaving 11 bases between. CDR1 is SGHVS, CDR2 FNYEAQ, per germline. There are 15 residues in the CDR3. In DNA form, the CDR3 reads TGTGCCAGCAGCTTAGGGCCAGTATCAACAGATACGCAGTATTTT. This codes for CASSLGPVSTDTQYF. Full variable domain (outside the CDR3, taken from reference TRBV7-6 and TRBJ2-3): GAGVSQSPRYKVTKRGQDVALRCDPISGHVSLYWYRQALGQGPEFLTYFNYEAQQDKSGLPNDRFSAERPEGSISTLTIQRTEQRDSAMYRCASSLGPVSTDTQYFGPGTRLTVL.

V usage is TRBV7-2 and J usage is TRBJ1-3; D unclear. This CDR3 is built from 15 residues. The germline V gene has CDR1 SGHTA and CDR2 FQGNSA. V shed 4 bases and J shed 0 bases, with 10 bases lying between them. The CDR3 sequence is CASSSSRSSGNTIYF. The CDR3 DNA sequence: TGTGCCAGCAGCTCGTCACGCAGCTCTGGAAACACCATATATTTT.

The sample holds a few counts of this clone. This chain joins TRBV19 and TRBJ1-1, with 9 bases aligning to TRBD1. This CDR3 comprises 14 residues. V shed 3 bases, J shed 8 bases, and the junction held 7 bases outside the gene matches. The germline CDR1 and CDR2 sequences are LNHDA and SQIVND (reference sequence). CDR3 region: CASSMDRGRKEAFF. The CDR3 DNA is TGTGCCAGTAGTATGGACAGGGGAAGAAAAGAAGCTTTCTTT.

The gene calls are TRBV5-5 and TRBJ1-1; TRBD1 matches at 8 bases. Trimming took 4 bases from V and 4 from J; bases not matched to a gene: 6. CDR3 size: 14 residues. The V gene's germline CDR1 is SGHKS and CDR2 YYEKEE (reference sequence). CDR3 protein: CASSVQGVGTEAFF. The DNA of the CDR3 is TGTGCCAGCAGCGTACAGGGGGTGGGCACTGAAGCTTTCTTT.

V usage is TRBV7-6 and J usage is TRBJ2-1, with D possibly being TRBD1 (6 bases). The CDR3 is made up of 13 amino acids. Germline loops: CDR1 SGHVS, CDR2 FNYEAQ. Trimming took 5 bases from V and 8 from J, leaving 13 bases between them. In nucleotides, the CDR3 is TGTGCCAGCAGCGCGAAACAGGGATATGAGCAGTTCTTC. This codes for CASSAKQGYEQFF. Full variable domain (remainder filled in from reference TRBV7-6 and TRBJ2-1): GAGVSQSPRYKVTKRGQDVALRCDPISGHVSLYWYRQALGQGPEFLTYFNYEAQQDKSGLPNDRFSAERPEGSISTLTIQRTEQRDSAMYRCASSAKQGYEQFFGPGTRLTVL.

The CDR3 DNA reads TGCGCCAGCAGCTTCGGGAGCGGGGGGGCAACAGATACGCAGTATTTT. Its translation is CASSFGSGGATDTQYF. This chain links TRBV5-1 with TRBJ2-3, with 10 positions matching TRBD2. Germline trimming cut 2 bases from V and 3 bases from J; bases unmatched to any gene: 6. From germline, CDR1 is SGHRS and CDR2 YFSETQ. This CDR3 is 16 amino acids long. Complete variable domain (other parts from reference TRBV5-1 and TRBJ2-3): KAGVTQTPRYLIKTRGQQVTLSCSPISGHRSVSWYQQTPGQGLQFLFEYFSETQRNKGNFPGRFSGRQFSNSRSEMNVSTLELGDSALYLCASSFGSGGATDTQYFGPGTRLTVL.

The chain couples TRBV10-3 to TRBJ2-3, with 12 positions matching TRBD2. The CDR3 runs to 16 residues. Germline V gives CDR1 ENHRY, CDR2 SYGVKD. Trimming took 5 bases from V and 0 from J; bases not matched to a gene: 3. CDR3 nucleotides: TGTGCCATCAGTACCGGGACTAGCGGGAGCACAGATACGCAGTATTTT. Its translation: CAISTGTSGSTDTQYF.

The V call is TRBV20-1, the J call TRBJ2-5; D possibly corresponds to TRBD1 (5 bases). The V gene's germline CDR1 is DFQATT and CDR2 SNEGSKA (reference sequence). Trimming cost V 7 bases and J 5 bases, with 11 bases left between them. This CDR3 is 11 amino acids long. In DNA form, the CDR3 reads TGCAGTGGACAGTTGTCGGAGACCCAGTACTTC. Its protein is CSGQLSETQYF.

This clone was counted once. One end of the junction fails to match germline, which may point to a read error. The chain combines TRBV6-4 with TRBJ2-3; 7 positions agree with TRBD2. This CDR3 contains 14 residues. CDR1 MRHNA and CDR2 SNTAGT come from the germline V gene. In nucleotides, the CDR3 is TGTGCCAGCAGTTCGGCGGGGGACGGGGATATGCAGTATTTT. This encodes CASSSAGDGDMQYF.

The chain has TRBV9 and TRBJ2-1, with D possibly matching TRBD2 (7 bases). Trimming cost V 3 bases and J 7 bases, with 14 bases left between them. Looked up from germline, CDR1 is SGDLS and CDR2 is YYNGEE. This CDR3 comprises 14 residues. CDR3 bases: TGTGCCAGCAGCGAGAGGGGGGGGCGAAATGAGCAGTTCTTC. Residues: CASSERGGRNEQFF.

The V gene is TRBV5-6, the J gene TRBJ2-7; possibly TRBD2 for D (5 bases). V was shortened by 0 bases and J by 6 bases, with 10 bases between the two germline ends. Per the germline V gene, CDR1 is SGHDT and CDR2 is YYEEEE. The CDR3 has 13 amino acids. The CDR3 DNA follows: TGTGCCAGCAGCTTGGTCGGAGGAGGCGAGCAGTACTTC. It encodes CASSLVGGGEQYF. Combining the CDR3 with reference TRBV5-6 and TRBJ2-7 gives the whole variable domain DAGVTQSPTHLIKTRGQQVTLRCSPKSGHDTVSWYQQALGQGPQFIFQYYEEEERQRGNFPDRFSGHQFPNYSSELNVNALLLGDSALYLCASSLVGGGEQYFGPGTRLTVT.

This clone appeared a single time. Other nucleotide sequences from this sample produce the same CDR3. V and J are TRBV7-9 and TRBJ1-1, with no clear D. CDR3 length: 14 residues. Trimming stripped 1 base from V and 1 base from J, with 7 bases between. Germline assignment: CDR1 SEHNR and CDR2 FQNEAQ (reference sequence). CDR3 protein: CASSLGQSNTEAFF. CDR3 sequence (DNA): TGTGCCAGCAGCTTAGGACAATCGAACACTGAAGCTTTCTTT.

The chain carries TRBV28 and TRBJ2-3, with D unresolved. From germline, CDR1 is MDHEN and CDR2 SYDVKM. CDR3 length: 15 amino acids. The V end lost 2 bases, the J end lost 4 bases, and 13 bases lay between the germline ends. CDR3: CASSLTRVWADTQYF. The CDR3 nucleotides read TGTGCCAGCAGTTTAACACGGGTGTGGGCAGATACGCAGTATTTT.

This clone was observed a single time. V is TRBV7-9 and J is TRBJ1-4; 7 bases are shared with TRBD1. Trimming at V came to 0 bases and at J to 8 bases, leaving 3 bases not matched to a gene. CDR3 length: 14 amino acids. The germline V gene encodes CDR1 SEHNR and CDR2 FQNEAQ (reference sequence). Written as DNA, the CDR3 is TGTGCCAGCAGCTTAGCAGGGGGCGTAGAAAAACTGTTTTTT. Protein product: CASSLAGGVEKLFF. Full variable domain (remainder filled in from reference TRBV7-9 and TRBJ1-4): DTGVSQNPRHKITKRGQNVTFRCDPISEHNRLYWYRQTLGQGPEFLTYFQNEAQLEKSRLLSDRFSAERPKGSFSTLEIQRTEQGDSAMYLCASSLAGGVEKLFFGSGTQLSVL.

Details on this clone: Other DNA sequences of this sample code for an identical CDR3. The chain recombines TRBV27 with TRBJ2-5; tentative D call: TRBD2 (6 bases). The CDR3 has 15 residues. V was clipped by 3 bases and J by 4 bases, with 15 bases between them. From germline, CDR1 is MNHEY and CDR2 SMNVEV (reference sequence). Written as DNA, the CDR3 is TGTGCCAGCAGTTTGGGGTCCTCGGGGGTAGAGACCCAGTACTTC. Translating it yields CASSLGSSGVETQYF.